The T cell receptor beta chain described here comes from a study of cytomegalovirus exposure and HLA in healthy donors. A note on this clone: Its antigen is unidentified.

Assay used: immunoSEQ multiplex PCR; TCRdb lists only in-frame clones, some missing. The table includes about 180,000 clones, approximately 90% detected once. Study results and caveats: The tendency of first-cohort TCR clusters to co-occur in the 90 to 150 validation repertoires emerged from a later analysis. Reports described diagnosis of cytomegalovirus status by the classifier as highly specific and sensitive. A few of the chains that were CMV-associated were confirmed in vitro to be specific for CMV antigens. The study labeled more than 150 TCR beta chains cytomegalovirus-associated.

V was trimmed by 2 bases and J by 1 base, leaving 16 bases between them. This CDR3 has 17 residues. Germline CDR1 and CDR2: SGHRS and YFSETQ. What was sequenced was PBMCs. The TCR sequence derives from a woman in her 30s in good health and CMV-seronegative. The chain is built from TRBV5-1 and TRBJ1-3, with a tentative D call TRBD1 (6 bases). The CDR3 region has the DNA TGCGCCAGCAGCTTAGCCGGACAGCGTAGTTCTGGAAACACCATATATTTT. This gives the protein CASSLAGQRSSGNTIYF.